A single sample gave rise to the 13 T cell receptor beta chains below, sequenced in a study of technical replicates of blood from a few donors. The protocol was immunoSEQ multiplex PCR, while the TCRdb copy is restricted to in-frame clones and leaves out a portion. The sample consists of 79,000 or so clones, over 75% of them appearing once. The sample consisted of T cells isolated from PBMCs. All receptors come from a human donor in good health.

V is TRBV27 and J is TRBJ2-3; 9 nucleotides line up with TRBD1. CDR3 length: 16 residues. Germline CDR1 MNHEY, CDR2 SMNVEV (reference sequence). V dropped 2 bases and J dropped 1; count of bases not matched to a gene: 4. The CDR3 DNA is TGTGCCAGCAGTTTAGGGACAGGGAAAGGCACAGATACGCAGTATTTT. It translates to CASSLGTGKGTDTQYF.

The rearrangement links TRBV30 to TRBJ1-1, with D maybe TRBD1 (5 bases). The CDR3 contains 18 residues. The germline V gene encodes CDR1 GTSNPN and CDR2 SVGIG (reference sequence). Trimming shortened V by 3 bases and J by 0 bases, and 23 bases separated the two germline ends. The DNA for the CDR3 is TGTGCCTGGAGGCGGCCGGGGGGTCCGTCTTCAATGAACACTGAAGCTTTCTTT. As protein: CAWRRPGGPSSMNTEAFF.

The chain has TRBV27 and TRBJ2-7; possible D gene TRBD2, 6 bases. V gave up 5 bases and J gave up 0 bases, with 11 bases separating them. Germline V CDR1 and CDR2: MNHEY, SMNVEV (reference sequence). CDR3 length: 14 amino acids. The CDR3 region has the DNA TGTGCCAGCAGTGCGGGGACGGACTCCTACGAGCAGTACTTC. It is translated as CASSAGTDSYEQYF.

Of note for this clone: One junction end disagrees with the germline gene, perhaps due to a read error. The chain employs TRBV7-7 and TRBJ2-1; 9 nucleotides agree with TRBD1. The CDR3 spans 13 residues. Germline V gene data show CDR1 as SSHAT and CDR2 as FNYEAQ (reference sequence). This CDR3 is CASSLDRGSEQFF. CDR3 in DNA: TGTGCTAGCAGCTTAGACAGGGGGAGTGAGCAGTTCTTC.

The rearrangement joins TRBV30 to TRBJ2-1; 7 bases map to TRBD1. The CDR3 contains 14 residues. Trimming cost V 6 bases and J 0 bases; bases outside gene matches: 5. From germline, CDR1 is GTSNPN and CDR2 SVGIG (reference sequence). The CDR3, as DNA: TGTGCCTGTAGGGGGCCGTACTCCTACAATGAGCAGTTCTTC. It translates to CACRGPYSYNEQFF.

The chain is built from TRBV2 and TRBJ1-4; 8 nucleotides match TRBD1. CDR3 length: 12 amino acids. Trimming took 4 bases from V and 8 from J; bases not matched to a gene: 0. Germline lookup yields CDR1 SNHLY and CDR2 FYNNEI. DNA for the CDR3: TGTGCCAGCAGTGGGACAGGGGAAAAACTGTTTTTT. This translates into CASSGTGEKLFF.

V gene TRBV2 combines with J gene TRBJ1-5; TRBD1 agrees at 9 bases. CDR3 size: 14 residues. The J segment lost 7 bases and the V segment lost 3 bases, leaving 4 bases of the junction unmatched. Germline CDR1 is SNHLY and CDR2 is FYNNEI. This CDR3 is CASSEGTGTQPQHF. CDR3 bases: TGTGCCAGCAGTGAGGGGACAGGGACCCAGCCCCAGCATTTT.

Only one count was recorded for this clone. The V and J genes are TRBV6-5 and TRBJ1-2; the match to TRBD1 covers 9 bases. The CDR3 covers 13 residues. Germline CDR1 is MNHEY and CDR2 is SVGAGI. Trimming took 5 bases from V and 8 from J; bases not matched to a gene: 6. This CDR3 reads CASSARDREGYTF. The CDR3, as DNA: TGTGCCAGCAGTGCCCGGGACAGGGAGGGCTACACCTTC.

The genes are TRBV5-1 and TRBJ1-2; possible D gene TRBD1, 5 bases. The CDR3 runs to 17 residues. V lost 4 bases to trimming and J lost 0 bases, with 19 bases between them. From germline, CDR1 is SGHRS and CDR2 YFSETQ. CDR3 sequence (DNA): TGCGCCAGCAGCCACTCGGCAGGGATCCTAGCTAACTATGGCTACACCTTC. Its protein product is CASSHSAGILANYGYTF. Full variable domain (remainder filled in from reference TRBV5-1 and TRBJ1-2): KAGVTQTPRYLIKTRGQQVTLSCSPISGHRSVSWYQQTPGQGLQFLFEYFSETQRNKGNFPGRFSGRQFSNSRSEMNVSTLELGDSALYLCASSHSAGILANYGYTFGSGTRLTVV.

The chain joins TRBV4-1 to TRBJ2-2; 10 positions match TRBD1. CDR3 length equals 13 residues. The germline gives CDR1 MGHRA, CDR2 YSYEKL. V lost 5 bases and J lost 6; bases outside the gene matches: 0. The CDR3 is CASSGQGAGELFF. CDR3 coding DNA: TGCGCCAGCAGCGGACAGGGGGCCGGGGAGCTGTTTTTT.

The chain is built from TRBV28 and TRBJ2-7; tentatively, D is TRBD2 (7 bases). Germline CDR1 reads MDHEN; CDR2 reads SYDVKM. The CDR3 has 12 residues. Deletions cut 10 bases from V and 1 base from J, with 11 bases between. DNA for the CDR3: TGTGCCACCGAGGGGGGGTCCTACGAGCAGTACTTC. It codes for CATEGGSYEQYF.

The chain carries TRBV6-5 and TRBJ1-4; D is ambiguous. Trimming took off 9 bases at V and 0 bases at J, with 5 bases between the two ends. The germline V gene has CDR1 MNHEY and CDR2 SVGAGI. This CDR3 has 12 amino acids. The CDR3 is CASRATNEKLFF. For the CDR3, the DNA is TGTGCCAGTCGGGCAACTAATGAAAAACTGTTTTTT.

V gene TRBV12-5 combines with J gene TRBJ1-2, with a tentative D call TRBD1 (5 bases). The CDR3 is made up of 16 amino acids. The germline V gene has CDR1 LGHNT and CDR2 FRNRAP. The V and J ends lost 2 bases and 1 base respectively, with 14 bases between them. The CDR3 loop is CASGLLSGGVNYGYTF. As DNA, the CDR3 is TGTGCTAGTGGTTTGTTATCTGGGGGGGTTAACTATGGCTACACCTTC. Full variable domain (rest looked up from reference TRBV12-5 and TRBJ1-2): DARVTQTPRHKVTEMGQEVTMRCQPILGHNTVFWYRQTMMQGLELLAYFRNRAPLDDSGMPKDRFSAEMPDATLATLKIQPSEPRDSAVYFCASGLLSGGVNYGYTFGSGTRLTVV.